Sequencing of this T cell receptor (beta chain) was carried out in a study of blood T cell repertoires in COVID-19. Study overall: T cells, B-cell-depleted T cells, or PBMCs supplied cDNA or gDNA.

Data came from immunoSEQ multiplex PCR; TCRdb stores just in-frame clones and leaves some out. The sample carries around 63,000 clones, around nine tenths recorded once. Trimming removed 5 bases at V and 1 base at J, with 14 bases between. Germline V gene lookup returns CDR1 SEHNR and CDR2 FQNEAQ (reference sequence). This CDR3 spans 16 amino acids. This TCR came from a woman in her fifties or sixties with acute or convalescent COVID-19. The specimen sequenced was peripheral blood. This chain links TRBV7-9 with TRBJ1-4, with D uncertain. Here the CDR3 DNA reads TGTGCCAGCAGCCTCACCACCCTCGGAACTAATGAAAAACTGTTTTTT. This encodes CASSLTTLGTNEKLFF.